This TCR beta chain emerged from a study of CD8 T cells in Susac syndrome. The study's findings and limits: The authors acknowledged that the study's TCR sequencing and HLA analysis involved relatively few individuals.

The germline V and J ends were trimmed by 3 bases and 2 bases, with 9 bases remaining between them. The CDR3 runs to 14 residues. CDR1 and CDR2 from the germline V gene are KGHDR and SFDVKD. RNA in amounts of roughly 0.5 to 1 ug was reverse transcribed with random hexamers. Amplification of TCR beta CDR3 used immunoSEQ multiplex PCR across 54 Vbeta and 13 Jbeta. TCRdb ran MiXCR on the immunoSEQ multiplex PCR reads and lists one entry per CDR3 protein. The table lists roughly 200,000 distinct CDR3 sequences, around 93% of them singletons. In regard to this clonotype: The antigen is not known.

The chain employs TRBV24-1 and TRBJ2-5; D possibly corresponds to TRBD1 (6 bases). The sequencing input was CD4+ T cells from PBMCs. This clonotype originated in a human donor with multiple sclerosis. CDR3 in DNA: TGTGCCACCAGTGATACCGGACAGCAAGAGACCCAGTACTTC. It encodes CATSDTGQQETQYF.